This T cell receptor beta chain was sequenced during a study of beta chain features in type 1 diabetes. Germline V gene sequence: CDR1 SGHTA, CDR2 FQGNSA. This CDR3 has 14 residues. With 6 bases clipped from V and 4 bases from J, the junction kept 4 bases outside the gene matches. The entirety of the isolated RNA underwent reverse transcription, so expressed TCRB transcripts were sequenced. Profiled with immunoSEQ multiplex PCR; TCRdb holds only in-frame clones, not every one. The sample has 310,000 or so clones; 6.5% to 10% are singletons. The receptor's source is a woman aged 18-29 years in good health. This chain connects TRBV7-2 to TRBJ2-3, with 10 bases aligning to TRBD2. The sequencing input was central memory CD4+ T cells from blood. This chain's CDR3 is CASRTGTSADTQYF. As DNA, the CDR3 is TGTGCCAGCAGAACCGGGACTAGCGCAGATACGCAGTATTTT.